The next 2 T cell receptor beta chains were all read from a single sample in a study of blood T cell repertoires in COVID-19. Some clones are missing from TCRdb's copy, which holds only in-frame ones; the method was immunoSEQ multiplex PCR. Of around 130,000 clones listed, around 85% are singletons. The sample taken for sequencing was peripheral blood. The origin of the receptors is a man in his fifties with acute or convalescent COVID-19.

This sequence joins TRBV6-5 and TRBJ2-2, with D possibly TRBD1 on 6 matching bases. The CDR3 extends over 15 amino acids. Germline values: CDR1 MNHEY, CDR2 SVGAGI. V dropped 0 bases and J dropped 6 bases, with 11 bases sitting between them. CDR3 region: CASSYSTGLSGELFF. CDR3 bases: TGTGCCAGCAGTTACTCCACAGGGCTATCCGGGGAGCTGTTTTTT.

This chain connects TRBV18 to TRBJ2-1; tentatively, D is TRBD2 (6 bases). Germline loops: CDR1 KGHSH, CDR2 LQKENI. The V end lost 5 bases, the J end lost 6 bases, and 11 bases lay between the germline ends. CDR3 length equals 13 residues. The CDR3 DNA follows: TGTGCCAGCTCATCGGGACTCTCCAATGAGCAGTTCTTC. It encodes CASSSGLSNEQFF. The entire variable domain, with the rest obtained from reference TRBV18 and TRBJ2-1, is as follows: NAGVMQNPRHLVRRRGQEARLRCSPMKGHSHVYWYRQLPEEGLKFMVYLQKENIIDESGMPKERFSAEFPKEGPSILRIQQVVRGDSAAYFCASSSGLSNEQFFGPGTRLTVL.